These 25 T cell receptor beta chains were all obtained from the same sample, sequenced in a study of T cell responses to AZD1222 COVID-19 vaccine. Data came from immunoSEQ multiplex PCR; TCRdb stores just in-frame clones and leaves some out. This table holds under 80,000 clones, 84% found once. Sequences were derived from peripheral blood, sampled on day 0 of AZD1222 vaccination. The origin of the receptors is an adult in good health.

J is TRBJ2-2 and V is TRBV9; TRBD1 might be the D (7 bases). The CDR3 extends over 16 amino acids. The V gene lost 4 bases and the J gene lost 3 bases, with 16 bases spanning the gap. Germline CDR1 SGDLS, CDR2 YYNGEE. CDR3 in amino acids: CASSPRQGGDTGELFF. The CDR3 region has the DNA TGTGCCAGCAGCCCCCGACAGGGAGGCGACACCGGGGAGCTGTTTTTT. The whole variable domain, remainder taken from reference TRBV9 and TRBJ2-2, is DSGVTQTPKHLITATGQRVTLRCSPRSGDLSVYWYQQSLDQGLQFLIQYYNGEERAKGNILERFSAQQFPDLHSELNLSSLELGDSALYFCASSPRQGGDTGELFFGEGSRLTVL.

This chain uses TRBV19 with TRBJ2-1, with D unclear. Trimming shortened V by 0 bases and J by 1 base, and 7 bases separated the two germline ends. The CDR3 has 15 amino acids. CDR1 is LNHDA, CDR2 SQIVND, per germline (reference sequence). DNA for the CDR3: TGTGCCAGTAGTATAGAGGCGACGTCCTACAATGAGCAGTTCTTC. It is translated as CASSIEATSYNEQFF.

The genes are TRBV4-1 and TRBJ1-5; 7 bases match TRBD1. Germline V CDR1 and CDR2: MGHRA, YSYEKL. V lost 3 bases, J lost 3 bases, and 5 bases stayed unmatched. This CDR3 is built from 15 residues. In nucleotides, the CDR3 is TGCGCCAGCAGCCACAGTCAGGGGGACAATCAGCCCCAGCATTTT. It encodes CASSHSQGDNQPQHF.

The V and J genes are TRBV7-6 and TRBJ2-7, with D possibly matching TRBD1 (6 bases). The germline V gene has CDR1 SGHVS and CDR2 FNYEAQ. V was cut by 3 bases and J by 0 bases, with 12 bases left in between. This CDR3 region has 15 residues. CDR3 sequence (DNA): TGTGCCAGCAGCTTGGGGCAGGGGCTCTCCTACGAGCAGTACTTC. Protein sequence: CASSLGQGLSYEQYF.

For this clone: The sample has other DNA sequences that encode this CDR3 too. This chain connects TRBV6-2 or TRBV6-3 to TRBJ1-2; D remains unclear. Germline loops: CDR1 MNHEY, CDR2 SVGEGT. The V end was cut by 2 bases, the J end by 4 bases, with 5 bases between. The CDR3 spans 12 residues. This chain's CDR3 is CASSYGGYGYTF. The CDR3 bases are TGTGCCAGCAGTTACGGTGGCTATGGCTACACCTTC.

This clone was observed a handful of times. V usage is TRBV27 and J usage is TRBJ1-3; TRBD1 aligns across 10 bases. Germline CDR1 and CDR2: MNHEY and SMNVEV (reference sequence). After removal of 5 bases from V and 3 bases from J, the junction contained 7 bases not matched to a gene. CDR3 length: 16 residues. As DNA, the CDR3 is TGTGCCAGCAGTCTGAGGGACAGGGGAAGTGGAAACACCATATATTTT. This encodes CASSLRDRGSGNTIYF.

Remarks on this clone: An end of the junction differs from the germline gene, which may be a read error. This chain connects TRBV28 to TRBJ2-7; 8 bases match TRBD1. The CDR3 has 12 amino acids. CDR1 MDHEN and CDR2 SYDVKM come from the germline V gene. The CDR3 here is CASKTGAYEQYF. The CDR3, as DNA: TGTGCTAGCAAGACAGGGGCCTACGAGCAGTACTTC. The full variable domain, with the rest looked up from reference TRBV28 and TRBJ2-7, is DVKVTQSSRYLVKRTGEKVFLECVQDMDHENMFWYRQDPGLGLRLIYFSYDVKMKEKGDIPEGYSVSREKKERFSLILESASTNQTSMYLCASKTGAYEQYFGPGTRLTVT.

The V call is TRBV28, the J call TRBJ2-3, with D perhaps TRBD2 (6 bases). Trimming removed 6 bases at V and 3 bases at J, with 13 bases between. The CDR3 has 14 residues. The V gene's germline CDR1 is MDHEN and CDR2 SYDVKM. DNA for the CDR3: TGTGCCAGCAGGGTGGGGGGAGGAACAGATACGCAGTATTTT. It translates to CASRVGGGTDTQYF. Together with reference TRBV28 and TRBJ2-3, the CDR3 gives the full variable domain: DVKVTQSSRYLVKRTGEKVFLECVQDMDHENMFWYRQDPGLGLRLIYFSYDVKMKEKGDIPEGYSVSREKKERFSLILESASTNQTSMYLCASRVGGGTDTQYFGPGTRLTVL.

The V and J genes are TRBV28 and TRBJ2-7; the D is unclear. There are 12 residues in the CDR3. Trimming pared 2 bases from V and 7 bases from J, leaving 9 bases between. Germline lookup yields CDR1 MDHEN and CDR2 SYDVKM. CDR3 sequence (DNA): TGTGCCAGCAGTTTACAGTTGCTGGAGCAGTACTTC. Translation: CASSLQLLEQYF.

The chain couples TRBV3-1 (or the pseudogene TRBV3-2) to TRBJ2-7; TRBD1 might be the D (6 bases). From germline, CDR1 is LGHDT and CDR2 YNNKEL (reference sequence). There are 13 residues in the CDR3. Trimming shortened V by 3 bases and J by 3 bases, and 9 bases separated the two germline ends. CDR3 DNA: TGTGCCAGCAGCCACGGGACAATCTACGAGCAGTACTTC. As protein: CASSHGTIYEQYF.

The chain has TRBV7-2 and TRBJ1-3; D remains unclear. From germline, CDR1 is SGHTA and CDR2 FQGNSA. Trimming cost V 6 bases and J 4 bases, with 13 bases left between them. CDR3 length: 14 residues. The CDR3 spells CASRTPTEGNTIYF. As DNA, the CDR3 is TGTGCCAGCAGAACACCAACGGAGGGAAACACCATATATTTT.

The chain carries TRBV27 and TRBJ1-6, with D possibly TRBD1 on 5 matching bases. Trimming took 5 bases from V and 9 from J, leaving 14 bases between them. There are 14 residues in the CDR3. The germline V gene has CDR1 MNHEY and CDR2 SMNVEV (reference sequence). The CDR3 reads CASSTRGATSPLHF. In nucleotides, the CDR3 is TGTGCCAGCAGTACAAGGGGCGCGACTTCACCCCTCCACTTT.

This chain joins TRBV2 and TRBJ1-1, with TRBD1 matching 9 bases. From germline, CDR1 is SNHLY and CDR2 FYNNEI. This CDR3 has 14 amino acids. V dropped 6 bases and J dropped 6; count of bases not matched to a gene: 8. The CDR3 DNA is TGTGCCAGCAGGGTGAACGACAGGGGGGCTGAAGCTTTCTTT. Protein sequence: CASRVNDRGAEAFF.

V gene TRBV7-3 combines with J gene TRBJ2-7; 7 bases agree with TRBD1. V trimming: 5 bases; J trimming: 7 bases; junction bases outside the gene matches: 8. This CDR3 is built from 13 residues. Looked up from germline, CDR1 is SGHTA and CDR2 is FQGTGA. The DNA for the CDR3 is TGTGCCAGCAGCCGGGGACAGTCAACGGAGCAGTACTTC. It translates to CASSRGQSTEQYF.

The chain links TRBV21-1 to TRBJ1-3. TRBV21-1 represents a pseudogene. This CDR3 is built from 17 residues. CDR3 nucleotide sequence: TGTGCCAGCAGCAATATCGCAAACTCATTCTCTGGAAACACCATATATTTT. Translated: CASSNIANSFSGNTIYF.

The chain couples TRBV11-3 to TRBJ2-3, with TRBD2 as a possible D gene (5 bases). V shed 3 bases and J shed 1 base, with 11 bases lying between them. Germline values: CDR1 SGHNT, CDR2 YENEEA. CDR3 length: 15 amino acids. CDR3 residues: CASSLGRTGTDTQYF. The DNA for the CDR3 is TGTGCCAGCAGCTTGGGGAGAACAGGCACAGATACGCAGTATTTT.

The genes are TRBV18 and TRBJ1-1, with D possibly TRBD1 on 5 matching bases. V was pared by 4 bases and J by 0 bases, with 12 bases between. This CDR3 region has 15 residues. Germline V lookup: CDR1 KGHSH, CDR2 LQKENI. The CDR3 region has the DNA TGTGCCAGCTCACTGGGGGGAGTAATGAACACTGAAGCTTTCTTT. Amino acids: CASSLGGVMNTEAFF. Variable domain in full (rest from reference TRBV18 and TRBJ1-1): NAGVMQNPRHLVRRRGQEARLRCSPMKGHSHVYWYRQLPEEGLKFMVYLQKENIIDESGMPKERFSAEFPKEGPSILRIQQVVRGDSAAYFCASSLGGVMNTEAFFGQGTRLTVV.

About this clone itself: One end of the junction does not line up with germline, which may come from a read error. The chain links TRBV5-1 to TRBJ1-2; D remains ambiguous. CDR3 length: 10 residues. CDR1 is SGHRS and CDR2 is YFSETQ in the germline V gene. CDR3 coding DNA: TGTTGGCTGGGAGTGCATGGCTACACCTTC. It encodes CWLGVHGYTF.

This clone was observed once. The chain has TRBV7-2 and TRBJ1-3; no clear D. Germline CDR1 SGHTA, CDR2 FQGNSA. This CDR3 is built from 16 residues. Trimming stripped 4 bases from V and 0 bases from J, with 13 bases between. CDR3 amino acids: CASSSAGSSSGNTIYF. DNA of the CDR3: TGTGCCAGCAGCTCCGCCGGGTCGAGCTCTGGAAACACCATATATTTT.

This clone was recorded only once. The chain couples TRBV11-2 to TRBJ2-3; 8 nucleotides match TRBD1. The CDR3 contains 14 residues. Germline assignment: CDR1 SGHAT and CDR2 FQNNGV. V lost 6 bases and J lost 4; bases outside the gene matches: 6. The CDR3 is CASSLQGASDTQYF. The CDR3 nucleotides are TGTGCCAGCAGTCTGCAGGGGGCCTCAGATACGCAGTATTTT.

The chain links TRBV4-1 to TRBJ1-1; D not resolved. The CDR3 is 16 residues long. Germline CDR1 MGHRA, CDR2 YSYEKL. V dropped 1 base and J dropped 3 bases, with 15 bases sitting between them. In DNA, the CDR3 is TGCGCCAGCAGCCAAGGATGGGCAGGAGTGGACACTGAAGCTTTCTTT. Translating gives CASSQGWAGVDTEAFF.

The chain is built from TRBV11-2 and TRBJ1-1; 9 bases are shared with TRBD1. The trim removed 5 bases at V and 11 bases at J, leaving 18 bases unmatched. Germline V gene data show CDR1 as SGHAT and CDR2 as FQNNGV. The CDR3 loop spans 16 amino acids. The CDR3 DNA reads TGTGCCAGCAGCCCTCTAGGGGGGGGACAGGGAAAGGTTGCTTTCTTT. Its translation is CASSPLGGGQGKVAFF.

V usage is TRBV5-1 and J usage is TRBJ1-4; 9 positions agree with TRBD1. CDR1 and CDR2 (germline): SGHRS, YFSETQ. Germline trimming cut 5 bases from V and 7 bases from J; bases unmatched to any gene: 6. CDR3 length equals 14 residues. CDR3 protein: CASRPGTGSEKLFF. The CDR3 region has the DNA TGCGCCAGCAGACCCGGGACAGGGAGTGAAAAACTGTTTTTT.

The CDR3 protein is CASSRGGLDTGELFF. CDR3 bases: TGCGCCAGCAGCCGCGGGGGCTTAGACACCGGGGAGCTGTTTTTT. The rearrangement uses TRBV4-3 and TRBJ2-2, with TRBD2 as a possible D gene (7 bases). CDR1 and CDR2 from the germline V gene are LGHNA and YSLEER. The V end lost 4 bases, the J end lost 3 bases, and 12 bases lay between the germline ends. The CDR3 is 15 amino acids.

The chain combines TRBV7-2 with TRBJ1-4; D unresolved. CDR1 and CDR2 from the germline V gene are SGHTA and FQGNSA. The CDR3 loop spans 14 amino acids. V lost 2 bases and J lost 7, with 11 bases in between. Here the CDR3 DNA reads TGTGCCAGCAGCTTACAAGCCTTGGGTGAAAAACTGTTTTTT. Protein: CASSLQALGEKLFF.